This T cell receptor beta chain was found in a study of blood T cell repertoires in COVID-19. Using immunoSEQ multiplex PCR, the repertoire was profiled, and TCRdb retains in-frame clones only, with some absent. The sample shows 120,000 or so clones, 86% of them seen only once. There are 18 residues in the CDR3. Germline V CDR1 and CDR2: LNHDA, SQIVND (reference sequence). V dropped 5 bases and J dropped 0; count of bases not matched to a gene: 8. The receptor's source is an older man who had recovered from COVID-19. The V and J genes are TRBV19 and TRBJ2-2, with 11 bases identical to TRBD2. The sample taken for sequencing was peripheral blood. The CDR3 sequence: CASSLRLAGGANTGELFF. The CDR3 DNA sequence: TGTGCCAGTAGTCTGCGGCTAGCGGGGGGCGCGAACACCGGGGAGCTGTTTTTT.